In this sample, the clone carrying this T cell receptor beta chain turned up many times. What it binds is not known. The record originates from a study of T cells in localized non-small cell lung cancer. General study findings and limits: A raised T cell density in blood coincided with lengthier overall survival. Appearing in adjacent lung were a median approximately 57 of the top 100 tumor clones.

The germline V gene has CDR1 SNHLY and CDR2 FYNNEI. With V trimmed by 9 bases and J by 1 base, 17 bases remained unmatched. The CDR3 has 19 amino acids. The table came from immunoSEQ multiplex PCR; TCRdb's copy has only in-frame clones and leaves some out. The sample holds 60,000 to 75,000 clones, 81% seen once. The sample consisted of PBMCs, taken before any cancer treatment. V usage is TRBV2 and J usage is TRBJ2-4; 11 nucleotides match TRBD1. The sequence came from a man between 40 and 69 years old with stage II lung adenocarcinoma. The CDR3: CASTRDRGMDRRAKNIQYF. The CDR3 DNA follows: TGTGCCAGTACCCGGGACAGGGGGATGGACCGGCGGGCCAAAAACATTCAGTACTTC.